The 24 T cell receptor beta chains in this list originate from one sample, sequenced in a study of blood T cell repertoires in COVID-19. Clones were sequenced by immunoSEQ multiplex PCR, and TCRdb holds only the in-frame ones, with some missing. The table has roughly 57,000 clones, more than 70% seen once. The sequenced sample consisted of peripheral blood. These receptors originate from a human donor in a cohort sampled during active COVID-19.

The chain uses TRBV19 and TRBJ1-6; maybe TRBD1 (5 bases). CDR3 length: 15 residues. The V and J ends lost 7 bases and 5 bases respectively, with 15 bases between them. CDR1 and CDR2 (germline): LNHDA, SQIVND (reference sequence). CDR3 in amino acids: CASTMVAGNNSPLHF. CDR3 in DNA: TGTGCCAGTACCATGGTGGCAGGGAATAATTCACCCCTCCACTTT.

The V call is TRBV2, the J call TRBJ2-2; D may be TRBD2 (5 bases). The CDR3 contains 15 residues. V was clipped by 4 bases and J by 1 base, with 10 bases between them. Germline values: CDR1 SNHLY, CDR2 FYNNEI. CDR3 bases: TGTGCCAGCAGTGTTATTCGGGGGAACACCGGGGAGCTGTTTTTT. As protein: CASSVIRGNTGELFF. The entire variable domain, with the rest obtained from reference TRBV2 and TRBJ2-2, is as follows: EPEVTQTPSHQVTQMGQEVILRCVPISNHLYFYWYRQILGQKVEFLVSFYNNEISEKSEIFDDQFSVERPDGSNFTLKIRSTKLEDSAMYFCASSVIRGNTGELFFGEGSRLTVL.

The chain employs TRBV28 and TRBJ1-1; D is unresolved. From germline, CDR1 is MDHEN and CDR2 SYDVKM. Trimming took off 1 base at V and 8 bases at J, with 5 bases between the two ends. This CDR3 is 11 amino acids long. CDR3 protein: CASSLFAEAFF. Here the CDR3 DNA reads TGTGCCAGCAGTTTATTTGCGGAAGCTTTCTTT.

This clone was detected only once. CDR3 sequence: CASSQEVSGGRYGYTF. The CDR3 nucleotides read TGCGCCAGCAGCCAAGAAGTGTCAGGGGGCAGATATGGCTACACCTTC. The chain is built from TRBV4-3 and TRBJ1-2, with 8 positions matching TRBD1. Germline V gene lookup returns CDR1 LGHNA and CDR2 YSLEER. Unmatched junction bases numbered 8, after V lost 0 bases and J lost 5 bases. The CDR3 length is 16 residues.

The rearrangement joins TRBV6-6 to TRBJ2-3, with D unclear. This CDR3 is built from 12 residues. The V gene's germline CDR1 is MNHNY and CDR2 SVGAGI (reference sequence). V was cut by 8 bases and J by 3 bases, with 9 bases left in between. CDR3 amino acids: CASGEATDTQYF. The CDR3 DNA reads TGTGCCAGCGGTGAGGCAACAGATACGCAGTATTTT.

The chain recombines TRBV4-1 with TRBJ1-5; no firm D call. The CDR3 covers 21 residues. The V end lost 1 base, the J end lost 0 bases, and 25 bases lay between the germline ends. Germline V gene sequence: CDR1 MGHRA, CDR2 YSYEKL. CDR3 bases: TGCGCCAGCAGCCAAGTGCCGCGGGCAGAATACTCTCCATATAGCAATCAGCCCCAGCATTTT. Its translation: CASSQVPRAEYSPYSNQPQHF.

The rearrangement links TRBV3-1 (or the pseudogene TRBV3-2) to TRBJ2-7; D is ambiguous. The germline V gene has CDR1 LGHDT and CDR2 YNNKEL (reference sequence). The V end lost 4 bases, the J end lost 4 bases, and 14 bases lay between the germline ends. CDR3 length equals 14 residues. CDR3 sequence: CASSPQAVGYEQYF. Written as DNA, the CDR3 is TGTGCCAGCAGCCCTCAAGCCGTCGGTTACGAGCAGTACTTC.

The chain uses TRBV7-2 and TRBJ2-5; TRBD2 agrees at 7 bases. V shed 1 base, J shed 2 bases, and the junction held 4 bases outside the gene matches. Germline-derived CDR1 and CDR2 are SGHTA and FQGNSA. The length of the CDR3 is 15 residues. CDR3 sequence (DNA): TGTGCCAGCAGCTTAGTAGCAGCGGGGCAAGAGACCCAGTACTTC. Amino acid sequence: CASSLVAAGQETQYF.

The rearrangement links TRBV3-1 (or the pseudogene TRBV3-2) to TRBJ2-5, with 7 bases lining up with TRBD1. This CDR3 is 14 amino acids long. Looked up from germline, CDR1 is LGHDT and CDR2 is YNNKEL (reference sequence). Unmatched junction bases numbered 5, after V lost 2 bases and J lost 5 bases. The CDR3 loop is CASSQLTGKETQYF. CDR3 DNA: TGTGCCAGCAGCCAATTGACAGGGAAGGAGACCCAGTACTTC.

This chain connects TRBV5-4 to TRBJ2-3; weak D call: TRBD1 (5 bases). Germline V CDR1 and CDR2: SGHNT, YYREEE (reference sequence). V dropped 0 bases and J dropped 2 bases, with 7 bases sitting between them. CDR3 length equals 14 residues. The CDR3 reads CASSLGGATDTQYF. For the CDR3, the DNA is TGTGCCAGCAGCTTGGGTGGGGCCACAGATACGCAGTATTTT.

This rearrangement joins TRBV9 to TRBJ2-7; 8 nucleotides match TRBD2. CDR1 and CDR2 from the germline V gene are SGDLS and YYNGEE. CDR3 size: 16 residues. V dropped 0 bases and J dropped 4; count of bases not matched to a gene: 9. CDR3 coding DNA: TGTGCCAGCAGCGTAGGTCCCAATAGCGGGACTTACGAGCAGTACTTC. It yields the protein CASSVGPNSGTYEQYF.

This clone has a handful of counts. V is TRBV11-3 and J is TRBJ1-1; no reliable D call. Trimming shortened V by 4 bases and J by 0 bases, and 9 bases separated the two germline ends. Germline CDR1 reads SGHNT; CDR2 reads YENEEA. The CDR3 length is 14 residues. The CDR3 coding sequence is TGTGCCAGCAGCTCGCCACTTTTGAACACTGAAGCTTTCTTT. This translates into CASSSPLLNTEAFF.

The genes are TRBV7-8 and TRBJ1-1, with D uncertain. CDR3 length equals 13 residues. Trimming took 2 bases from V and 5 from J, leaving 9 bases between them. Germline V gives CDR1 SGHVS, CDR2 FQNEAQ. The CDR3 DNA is TGTGCCAGCAGCTTATGGGAGGGAACTGAAGCTTTCTTT. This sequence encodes CASSLWEGTEAFF.

The CDR3 DNA is TGCGCCAGCAGCCAAGATTACGGCTCTGGGACAGGCTACAATGAGCAGTTCTTC. Protein: CASSQDYGSGTGYNEQFF. The chain joins TRBV4-1 to TRBJ2-1; 8 bases are shared with TRBD1. The CDR3 sequence is 18 residues long. Losses at the gene ends were 0 bases for V and 3 bases for J; bases not matched to a gene: 10. The germline gives CDR1 MGHRA, CDR2 YSYEKL.

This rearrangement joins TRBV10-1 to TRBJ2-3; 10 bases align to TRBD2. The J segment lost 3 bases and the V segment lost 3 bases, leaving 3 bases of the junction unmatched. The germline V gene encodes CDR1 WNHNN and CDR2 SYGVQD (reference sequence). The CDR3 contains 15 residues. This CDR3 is CASSDLAGATDTQYF. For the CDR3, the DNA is TGCGCCAGCAGTGATCTAGCGGGGGCAACAGATACGCAGTATTTT.

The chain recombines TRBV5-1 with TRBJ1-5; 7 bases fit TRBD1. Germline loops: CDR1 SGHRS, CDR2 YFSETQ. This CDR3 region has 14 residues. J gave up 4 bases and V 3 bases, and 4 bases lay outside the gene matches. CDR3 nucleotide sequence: TGCGCCAGCAGCTCCGGGACAGAAAATCAGCCCCAGCATTTT. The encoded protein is CASSSGTENQPQHF.

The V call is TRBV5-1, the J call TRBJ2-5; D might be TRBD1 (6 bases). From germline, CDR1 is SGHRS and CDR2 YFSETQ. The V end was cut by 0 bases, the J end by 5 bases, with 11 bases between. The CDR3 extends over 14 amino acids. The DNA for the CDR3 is TGCGCCAGCAGCTTGGTTACAGGGTGGGAGACCCAGTACTTC. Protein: CASSLVTGWETQYF.

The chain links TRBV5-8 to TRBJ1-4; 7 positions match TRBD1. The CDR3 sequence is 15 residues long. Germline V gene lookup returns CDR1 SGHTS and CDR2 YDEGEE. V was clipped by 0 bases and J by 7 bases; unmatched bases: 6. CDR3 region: CASSLERQGIEKLFF. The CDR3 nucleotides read TGTGCCAGCAGCTTGGAAAGACAGGGAATTGAAAAACTGTTTTTT.

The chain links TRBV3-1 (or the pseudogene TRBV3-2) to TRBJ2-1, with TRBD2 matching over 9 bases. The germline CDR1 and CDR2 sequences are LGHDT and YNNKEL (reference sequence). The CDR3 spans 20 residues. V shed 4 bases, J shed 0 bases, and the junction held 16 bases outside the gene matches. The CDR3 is CASSPRGRPAGGRSYNEQFF. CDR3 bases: TGTGCCAGCAGCCCCCGAGGAAGACCAGCGGGGGGTCGCTCCTACAATGAGCAGTTCTTC.

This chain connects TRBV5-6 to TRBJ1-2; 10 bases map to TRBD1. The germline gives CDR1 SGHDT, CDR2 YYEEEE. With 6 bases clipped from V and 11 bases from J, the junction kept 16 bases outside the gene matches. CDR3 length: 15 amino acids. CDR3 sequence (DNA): TGTGCCAGCACGCACCCCGGGACAGGGGACTCTTCTTACACCTTC. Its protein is CASTHPGTGDSSYTF.

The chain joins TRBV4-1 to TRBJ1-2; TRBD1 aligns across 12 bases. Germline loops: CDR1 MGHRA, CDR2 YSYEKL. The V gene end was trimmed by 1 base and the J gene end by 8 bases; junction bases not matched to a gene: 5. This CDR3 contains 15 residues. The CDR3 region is CASSQGDRGREGYTF. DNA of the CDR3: TGCGCCAGCAGCCAAGGGGACAGGGGGCGGGAGGGCTACACCTTC.

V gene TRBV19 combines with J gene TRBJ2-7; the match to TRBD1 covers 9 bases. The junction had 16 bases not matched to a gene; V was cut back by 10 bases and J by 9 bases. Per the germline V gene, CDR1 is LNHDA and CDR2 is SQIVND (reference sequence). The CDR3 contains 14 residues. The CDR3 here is CATKEAGTGTRQYF. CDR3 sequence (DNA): TGTGCCACAAAGGAGGCCGGGACAGGGACAAGGCAGTACTTC.

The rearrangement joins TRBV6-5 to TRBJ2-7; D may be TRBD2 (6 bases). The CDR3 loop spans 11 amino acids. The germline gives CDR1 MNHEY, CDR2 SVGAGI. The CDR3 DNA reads TGTGTGGGGGGTTCTTCCTACGAGCAGTACTTC. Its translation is CVGGSSYEQYF.

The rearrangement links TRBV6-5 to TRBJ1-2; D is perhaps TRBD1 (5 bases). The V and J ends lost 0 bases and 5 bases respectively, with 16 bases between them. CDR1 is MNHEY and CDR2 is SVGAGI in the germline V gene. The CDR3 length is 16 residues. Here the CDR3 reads CASSYSNGAGGYGYTF. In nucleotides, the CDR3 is TGTGCCAGCAGTTACTCGAATGGGGCTGGGGGGTATGGCTACACCTTC.